Each of the 30 T cell receptor beta chains below was sequenced from the same sample in a study of cytomegalovirus exposure and HLA in healthy donors. PCR employed 60 Vbeta and 13 Jbeta primers. Only in-frame clones appear in the TCRdb table, and some are missing; sequencing was by immunoSEQ multiplex PCR. Its clone listing holds about 40,000 clones. The material sequenced was PBMCs. These receptors came from a man aged 25 to 45 in good health and CMV-seronegative.

The chain recombines TRBV7-2 with TRBJ1-6; D ambiguous. The CDR3 has 13 residues. From germline, CDR1 is SGHTA and CDR2 FQGNSA. Deletions cut 8 bases from V and 10 bases from J, with 15 bases between. The DNA for the CDR3 is TGTGCCAGCGCTCCAAGGCAGGTCTCACCCCTCCACTTT. Translating gives CASAPRQVSPLHF.

The chain uses TRBV27 and TRBJ2-3, with 7 positions matching TRBD2. Germline V gives CDR1 MNHEY, CDR2 SMNVEV (reference sequence). J gave up 2 bases and V 5 bases, and 7 bases lay outside the gene matches. The CDR3 consists of 15 residues. The DNA for the CDR3 is TGTGCCAGCAGTCTGCTAGCGGTCTTCACAGATACGCAGTATTTT. Its protein is CASSLLAVFTDTQYF.

The gene calls are TRBV19 and TRBJ2-5; 8 bases align to TRBD1. Trimming cost V 4 bases and J 5 bases; bases outside gene matches: 9. Germline lookup yields CDR1 LNHDA and CDR2 SQIVND (reference sequence). The CDR3 covers 15 residues. The CDR3 nucleotides read TGTGCCAGTAGTACCGGGACAGGCGGAAGGGAGACCCAGTACTTC. Amino acid sequence: CASSTGTGGRETQYF.

The V gene is TRBV9, the J gene TRBJ2-2; 8 nucleotides align to TRBD1. The V segment lost 3 bases and the J segment 6 bases; nucleotides outside the gene matches: 4. The CDR3 runs 14 residues. Germline loops: CDR1 SGDLS, CDR2 YYNGEE. The CDR3 DNA reads TGTGCCAGCAGCGCCGGGGGACAGGCCGGGGAGCTGTTTTTT. The encoded protein is CASSAGGQAGELFF.

The rearrangement links TRBV5-6 to TRBJ1-6; D not resolved. Germline V gene lookup returns CDR1 SGHDT and CDR2 YYEEEE. The CDR3 runs to 17 residues. V gave up 3 bases and J gave up 7 bases, with 20 bases separating them. The CDR3 spells CASSSARAGFLNSPLHF. The CDR3 coding sequence is TGTGCCAGCAGCTCCGCCCGGGCGGGCTTTTTGAATTCACCCCTCCACTTT.

The genes are TRBV6-1 and TRBJ1-5; D unclear. The CDR3 loop spans 13 amino acids. Trimming removed 8 bases at V and 4 bases at J, with 12 bases between. Germline CDR1 is MNHNS and CDR2 is SASEGT. The CDR3 DNA follows: TGTGCCAGCGACATTATGGCAAATCAGCCCCAGCATTTT. Translated, it gives CASDIMANQPQHF.

The chain recombines TRBV19 with TRBJ2-3; D may be TRBD2 (6 bases). The CDR3 totals 15 residues. Germline lookup yields CDR1 LNHDA and CDR2 SQIVND (reference sequence). Trimming took 10 bases from V and 4 from J, leaving 21 bases between them. The CDR3 sequence: CATLPRLVGADTQYF. DNA for the CDR3: TGTGCCACCCTCCCTCGACTAGTAGGCGCAGATACGCAGTATTTT.

The rearrangement uses TRBV12-5 and TRBJ2-1; D is undetermined. The length of the CDR3 is 17 residues. V gave up 2 bases and J gave up 0 bases, with 14 bases separating them. The V gene's germline CDR1 is LGHNT and CDR2 FRNRAP. CDR3 amino acids: CASGLTLGLSSYNEQFF. The CDR3 region has the DNA TGTGCTAGTGGTTTGACCCTAGGCCTGAGCTCCTACAATGAGCAGTTCTTC.

The chain uses TRBV7-9 and TRBJ1-2; TRBD1 matches at 7 bases. Germline CDR1 and CDR2: SEHNR and FQNEAQ (reference sequence). The CDR3 contains 14 residues. The ends lost 5 bases at V and 2 bases at J; junction bases unmatched: 5. The CDR3 loop is CASSEPGQNYGYTF. The CDR3, as DNA: TGTGCCAGCAGCGAGCCGGGACAGAACTATGGCTACACCTTC.

This chain connects TRBV27 to TRBJ2-7; the D is unclear. This CDR3 spans 13 amino acids. Trimming shortened V by 0 bases and J by 6 bases, and 9 bases separated the two germline ends. CDR1 is MNHEY and CDR2 is SMNVEV in the germline V gene (reference sequence). CDR3 bases: TGTGCCAGCAGTTTATCTCGAGGAACCGAGCAGTACTTC. It specifies CASSLSRGTEQYF.

As to this clone: One junction end disagrees with the germline gene, perhaps due to a read error. The chain is built from TRBV30 and TRBJ2-2, with a possible D match to TRBD2 (6 bases). Germline V lookup: CDR1 GTSNPN, CDR2 SVGIG (reference sequence). This CDR3 contains 15 residues. CDR3 DNA sequence: TGTGCCGGGAGTGGAGGGAGATCGAACACCGGGGAGCTGTTTTTT. This encodes CAGSGGRSNTGELFF.

As to this clone: At one boundary the junction diverges from the germline segment, which might be a read error. This chain joins TRBV19 and TRBJ2-5; possibly TRBD1 for D (5 bases). CDR1 and CDR2 from the germline V gene are LNHDA and SQIVND (reference sequence). CDR3 length: 13 amino acids. CDR3 sequence reads: CASKLRAQENQYF. CDR3 bases: TGTGCCAGTAAACTCAGGGCCCAAGAGAACCAGTACTTC. The variable domain in full, completed from reference TRBV19 and TRBJ2-5, reads DGGITQSPKYLFRKEGQNVTLSCEQNLNHDAMYWYRQDPGQGLRLIYYSQIVNDFQKGDIAEGYSVSREKKESFPLTVTSAQKNPTAFYLCASKLRAQENQYFGPGTRLLVL.

CDR3: CASSERPGGQGVSYTF. The CDR3 nucleotides read TGTGCCAGCAGTGAAAGGCCAGGGGGCCAGGGGGTATCATACACCTTC. This chain connects TRBV6-1 to TRBJ1-2; TRBD1 agrees at 8 bases. Looked up from germline, CDR1 is MNHNS and CDR2 is SASEGT. The trim removed 2 bases at V and 11 bases at J, leaving 16 bases unmatched. CDR3 length equals 16 residues.

The chain uses TRBV5-1 and TRBJ2-5; D might be TRBD2 (5 bases). Germline CDR1 and CDR2: SGHRS and YFSETQ. This CDR3 spans 15 amino acids. V lost 3 bases to trimming and J lost 2 bases, with 14 bases between them. CDR3 sequence (DNA): TGCGCCAGCAGCTCTGGAGCGGCTACTCAAGAGACCCAGTACTTC. Translation gives CASSSGAATQETQYF.

The chain employs TRBV19 and TRBJ2-7; 7 positions match TRBD1. The germline V gene encodes CDR1 LNHDA and CDR2 SQIVND (reference sequence). This CDR3 has 16 residues. J was trimmed by 2 bases and V by 5 bases; bases with no gene match: 12. This chain's CDR3 is CASSPGQDPGTYEQYF. The DNA for the CDR3 is TGTGCCAGTAGTCCAGGACAGGATCCGGGTACCTACGAGCAGTACTTC.

The chain uses TRBV13 and TRBJ2-1, with TRBD1 matching over 7 bases. Trimming at V came to 6 bases and at J to 9 bases, leaving 17 bases not matched to a gene. CDR1 is PRHDT and CDR2 is FYEKMQ in the germline V gene (reference sequence). CDR3 length equals 16 residues. The CDR3 is CASSGGVLGGLGEQFF. Written as DNA, the CDR3 is TGTGCCAGCAGTGGTGGGGTACTAGGGGGCCTTGGTGAGCAGTTCTTC.

This chain connects TRBV13 to TRBJ2-7; TRBD1 agrees at 7 bases. V trimming: 5 bases; J trimming: 2 bases; junction bases outside the gene matches: 15. This CDR3 contains 17 residues. Germline values: CDR1 PRHDT, CDR2 FYEKMQ (reference sequence). The CDR3 here is CASSAGGWDNPTYEQYF. CDR3 DNA sequence: TGTGCCAGCAGCGCAGGGGGTTGGGACAACCCCACCTACGAGCAGTACTTC.

The chain recombines TRBV6-5 with TRBJ2-1, with D uncertain. CDR1 and CDR2 from the germline V gene are MNHEY and SVGAGI. V lost 7 bases and J 3 bases, leaving 16 bases between the germline ends. This CDR3 is built from 15 residues. In nucleotides, the CDR3 is TGTGCCAGCACCCATTCGTCCGAGAGCTACAATGAGCAGTTCTTC. It codes for CASTHSSESYNEQFF.

Details on this clone: Germline and junction disagree at one end, which may indicate a read error. The chain recombines TRBV6-5 with TRBJ1-1, with D possibly TRBD1 on 6 matching bases. Germline V gene data show CDR1 as MNHEY and CDR2 as SVGAGI. The CDR3 runs 12 residues. CDR3 protein: CASSYSPGEDFF. CDR3 coding DNA: TGTGCCAGCAGTTACTCCCCAGGGGAAGATTTCTTT.

The chain is built from TRBV14 and TRBJ2-7; 9 bases fit TRBD1. After removal of 3 bases from V and 3 bases from J, the junction contained 3 bases not matched to a gene. The germline V gene has CDR1 SGHDN and CDR2 FVKESK. The CDR3 runs 14 residues. CDR3 loop: CASSQGQGFYEQYF. For the CDR3, the DNA is TGTGCCAGCAGCCAGGGACAGGGTTTCTACGAGCAGTACTTC. The entire variable domain, with the rest obtained from reference TRBV14 and TRBJ2-7, is as follows: EAGVTQFPSHSVIEKGQTVTLRCDPISGHDNLYWYRRVMGKEIKFLLHFVKESKQDESGMPNNRFLAERTGGTYSTLKVQPAELEDSGVYFCASSQGQGFYEQYFGPGTRLTVT.

V usage is TRBV9 and J usage is TRBJ2-5; D ambiguous. The V end was cut by 0 bases, the J end by 1 base, with 4 bases between. The CDR3 totals 13 residues. Germline-derived CDR1 and CDR2 are SGDLS and YYNGEE. The CDR3 sequence: CASSVDTQETQYF. The CDR3 nucleotides are TGTGCCAGCAGCGTAGACACCCAAGAGACCCAGTACTTC.

This CDR3 reads CSVKTPGQGSYEQYF. The DNA for the CDR3 is TGCAGCGTTAAAACTCCGGGACAGGGGTCCTACGAGCAGTACTTC. V usage is TRBV29-1 and J usage is TRBJ2-7; 10 bases agree with TRBD1. Per germline, CDR1 SQVTM and CDR2 ANQGSEA. With V trimmed by 5 bases and J by 1 base, 8 bases remained unmatched. This CDR3 has 15 amino acids.

This rearrangement joins TRBV30 to TRBJ2-3; tentatively, D is TRBD2 (6 bases). Germline V CDR1 and CDR2: GTSNPN, SVGIG (reference sequence). The CDR3 covers 16 residues. Trimming shortened V by 3 bases and J by 10 bases, and 26 bases separated the two germline ends. The CDR3 DNA is TGTGCCTGGAGCTCCGCTAGCGAGCCCTGGGGGACGGCGCAGTATTTT. Translating it yields CAWSSASEPWGTAQYF.

This chain joins TRBV7-8 and TRBJ1-4; possibly TRBD1 for D (5 bases). Germline loops: CDR1 SGHVS, CDR2 FQNEAQ. The ends were cut back, 5 bases at V and 8 bases at J, with 21 bases in the middle. There are 16 residues in the CDR3. The DNA for the CDR3 is TGTGCCAGCAGCCTACTAATGGGGCCACAAGGCGAAAAACTGTTTTTT. Protein sequence: CASSLLMGPQGEKLFF.

About this clone itself: Other nucleotide sequences from this sample produce the same CDR3. The chain couples TRBV30 to TRBJ2-7; weak D call: TRBD2 (5 bases). The CDR3 length is 12 residues. Deletions cut 8 bases from V and 3 bases from J, with 14 bases between. The V gene's germline CDR1 is GTSNPN and CDR2 SVGIG (reference sequence). The CDR3 is CARLEDFYEQYF. In DNA, the CDR3 is TGTGCCCGGCTAGAGGACTTCTACGAGCAGTACTTC.

This rearrangement joins TRBV5-4 to TRBJ1-3, with D possibly matching TRBD1 (5 bases). The ends were cut back, 0 bases at V and 4 bases at J, with 11 bases in the middle. CDR1 and CDR2 (germline): SGHNT, YYREEE (reference sequence). The CDR3 runs 15 residues. This chain's CDR3 is CASSLGRGLGNTIYF. The DNA of the CDR3 is TGTGCCAGCAGCTTGGGGCGGGGACTCGGAAACACCATATATTTT.

The chain combines TRBV10-1 with TRBJ2-1; TRBD2 aligns across 10 bases. The CDR3 is 14 amino acids. CDR1 and CDR2 (germline): WNHNN, SYGVQD (reference sequence). The V gene end was trimmed by 3 bases and the J gene end by 8 bases; junction bases not matched to a gene: 4. CDR3 coding DNA: TGCGCCAGCAGTGAAACTAGCGGGAAATATGAGCAGTTCTTC. This gives the protein CASSETSGKYEQFF.

The rearrangement uses TRBV30 and TRBJ1-2; 7 positions agree with TRBD1. Trimming removed 4 bases from V and 3 bases from J; junction bases left unmatched: 8. The CDR3 spans 14 residues. CDR1 and CDR2 (germline): GTSNPN, SVGIG (reference sequence). The CDR3 loop is CAWTPPGQYYGYTF. The DNA of the CDR3 is TGTGCCTGGACCCCGCCGGGACAGTACTATGGCTACACCTTC.

This chain links TRBV9 with TRBJ2-7; perhaps TRBD1 as D (6 bases). Germline V gene lookup returns CDR1 SGDLS and CDR2 YYNGEE. The CDR3 has 14 residues. Deletions cut 3 bases from V and 7 bases from J, with 17 bases between. DNA for the CDR3: TGTGCCAGCAGCGCTATGGTGGGGGCTAAGGAGCAGTACTTC. Translation gives CASSAMVGAKEQYF. Full variable domain (outside the CDR3, taken from reference TRBV9 and TRBJ2-7): DSGVTQTPKHLITATGQRVTLRCSPRSGDLSVYWYQQSLDQGLQFLIQYYNGEERAKGNILERFSAQQFPDLHSELNLSSLELGDSALYFCASSAMVGAKEQYFGPGTRLTVT.

The CDR3 sequence: CASSSQGVGTEAFF. The CDR3 DNA is TGTGCCAGCAGTTCCCAGGGGGTGGGTACTGAAGCTTTCTTT. The rearrangement uses TRBV5-4 and TRBJ1-1; TRBD1 agrees at 7 bases. The CDR3 loop spans 14 amino acids. Germline trimming cut 5 bases from V and 5 bases from J; bases unmatched to any gene: 9. Germline CDR1 is SGHNT and CDR2 is YYREEE (reference sequence).